The clone carrying this T cell receptor (beta chain) was found once. Sequencing used immunoSEQ multiplex PCR; TCRdb keeps in-frame clones, though not all of them. The sample lists 2,500,000 or so clones, approximately 94% occurring once. This entry belongs to a study of shared clonotypes between healthy human individuals. Germline V gives CDR1 LNHDA, CDR2 SQIVND (reference sequence). Trimming stripped 6 bases from V and 0 bases from J, with 21 bases between. The length of the CDR3 is 18 residues. The investigators split CD4+ cells into a CD45RA+ naive subset and a CD45RA-negative memory subset. The sample comprised naive CD4+ T cells from PBMCs. Subset given: CD45RA+ positively selected. The TCR sequence derives from a man between 18 and 35 years old in good health. Some clones in this sample may be carry-over from other donors' samples. The chain uses TRBV19 and TRBJ1-3; D gene uncertain. CDR3 sequence (DNA): TGTGCCAGTAGCGTAAGCGAAACCCACCCCGCCTCTGGAAACACCATATATTTT. It translates to CASSVSETHPASGNTIYF.